This TCR beta chain was sequenced in a study of blood T cell repertoires in COVID-19. Per germline, CDR1 SGHAT and CDR2 FQNNGV. This CDR3 has 16 amino acids. V gave up 5 bases and J gave up 11 bases; unmatched junction bases: 17. Recovered Cohort 3 donors showed two negative PCRs, clearance, or symptom resolution. Sequencing used immunoSEQ multiplex PCR; TCRdb keeps in-frame clones, though not all of them. The sample lists about 64,000 clones, 85% to 90% occurring once. The source material was PBMCs or T cells enriched from blood (not recorded which). The V call is TRBV11-2, the J call TRBJ1-4, with 7 nucleotides matching TRBD1. The sequence was obtained from a woman between 40 and 50 years old who had recovered from COVID-19. Here the CDR3 DNA reads TGTGCCAGCAGCCCTAGGACAGGTGATAATCTGGGCAAACTGTTTTTT. Protein: CASSPRTGDNLGKLFF.